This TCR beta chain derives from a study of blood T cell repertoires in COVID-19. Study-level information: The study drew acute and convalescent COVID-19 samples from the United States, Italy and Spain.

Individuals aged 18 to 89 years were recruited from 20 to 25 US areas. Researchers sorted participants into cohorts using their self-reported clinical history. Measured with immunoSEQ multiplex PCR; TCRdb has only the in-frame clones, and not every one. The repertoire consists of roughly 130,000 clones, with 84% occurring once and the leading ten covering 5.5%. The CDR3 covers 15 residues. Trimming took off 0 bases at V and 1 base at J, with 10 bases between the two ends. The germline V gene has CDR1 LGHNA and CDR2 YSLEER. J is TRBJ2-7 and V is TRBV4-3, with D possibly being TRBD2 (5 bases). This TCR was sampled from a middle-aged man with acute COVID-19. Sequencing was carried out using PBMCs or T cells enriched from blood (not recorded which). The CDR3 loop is CASSQDRTGSYEQYF. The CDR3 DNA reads TGCGCCAGCAGCCAAGATCGGACGGGATCCTACGAGCAGTACTTC.